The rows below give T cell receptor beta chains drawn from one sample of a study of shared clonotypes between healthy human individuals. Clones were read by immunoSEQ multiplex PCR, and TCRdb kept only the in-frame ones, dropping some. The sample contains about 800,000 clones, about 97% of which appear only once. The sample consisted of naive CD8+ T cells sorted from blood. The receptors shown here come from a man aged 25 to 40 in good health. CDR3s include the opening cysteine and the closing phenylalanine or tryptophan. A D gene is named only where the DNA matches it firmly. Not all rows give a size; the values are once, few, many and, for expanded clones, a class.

CDR3: CATSKRLAGVYNEQFF; DNA: TGTGCCACCAGCAAAAGACTAGCGGGAGTCTACAATGAGCAGTTCTTC; D: TRBD2; size: NA; J: TRBJ2-1; V: TRBV15
CDR3: CASSFIGGAGQETQYF; DNA: TGTGCCAGCAGTTTTATAGGAGGAGCGGGACAAGAGACCCAGTACTTC; D: TRBD2; size: NA; J: TRBJ2-5; V: TRBV28
CDR3: CASSLGTSQHF; DNA: TGTGCCAGCAGCTTAGGCACGTCCCAGCATTTT; D: NA; size: NA; J: TRBJ1-5; V: TRBV7-9
CDR3: CASSPGHLEQFF; DNA: TGTGCCAGCAGTCCGGGACATCTTGAGCAGTTCTTC; D: NA; size: NA; J: TRBJ2-1; V: TRBV27
CDR3: CASSISSYEQYF; DNA: TGTGCCAGTAGTATAAGCAGCTACGAGCAGTACTTC; D: NA; size: NA; J: TRBJ2-7; V: TRBV19
CDR3: CASSLGPGLSYNEQFF; DNA: TGTGCCAGCAGCTTAGGTCCCGGACTCTCCTACAATGAGCAGTTCTTC; D: NA; size: NA; J: TRBJ2-1; V: TRBV7-9
CDR3: CASSYGDRIYGYTF; DNA: TGTGCCAGCAGTTACGGGGACAGAATATATGGCTACACCTTC; D: TRBD1; size: once; J: TRBJ1-2; V: TRBV6-6
CDR3: CASSYRDRDYEQYF; DNA: TGTGCCAGCAGTTATCGGGACAGGGATTACGAGCAGTACTTC; D: TRBD1; size: NA; J: TRBJ2-7; V: TRBV6-1
CDR3: CASSQDRAGDYEQYF; DNA: TGCGCCAGCAGCCAGGACAGGGCTGGGGACTACGAGCAGTACTTC; D: TRBD1; size: NA; J: TRBJ2-7; V: TRBV4-3
CDR3: CASSPKLAGADQETQYF; DNA: TGTGCCAGCAGCCCCAAACTAGCGGGAGCGGACCAAGAGACCCAGTACTTC; D: TRBD2; size: NA; J: TRBJ2-5; V: TRBV4-2
CDR3: CASSYAGAGELFF; DNA: TGTGCCAGCAGTTACGCAGGAGCTGGGGAGCTGTTTTTT; D: NA; size: NA; J: TRBJ2-2; V: TRBV6-5
CDR3: CATSRDRTGGYEDTQYF; DNA: TGTGCCACCAGCAGAGATCGGACAGGGGGCTATGAAGATACGCAGTATTTT; D: TRBD1; size: NA; J: TRBJ2-3; V: TRBV15
CDR3: CASSAFGPTREQYF; DNA: TGTGCCAGCAGCGCGTTCGGACCGACGCGGGAGCAGTACTTC; D: NA; size: NA; J: TRBJ2-7; V: TRBV7-9
CDR3: CASSTPHQGYEQYF; DNA: TGTGCCAGCAGTACTCCCCACCAGGGCTACGAGCAGTACTTC; D: NA; size: NA; J: TRBJ2-7; V: TRBV28
CDR3: CASSYGGLGTDTQYF; DNA: TGTGCCAGCAGTTACGGGGGGCTGGGGACAGATACGCAGTATTTT; D: NA; size: NA; J: TRBJ2-3; V: TRBV6-5
CDR3: CASSLADSSSNEQFF; DNA: TGTGCCAGCAGCTTAGCCGATTCTAGCAGCAATGAGCAGTTCTTC; D: NA; size: once; J: TRBJ2-1; V: TRBV7-6
CDR3: CASTSTGGVDEQFF; DNA: TGTGCCAGCACCTCGACAGGGGGCGTCGATGAGCAGTTCTTC; D: TRBD1; size: NA; J: TRBJ2-1; V: TRBV13
CDR3: CASSGGPYEQYF; DNA: TGTGCCAGTAGCGGGGGGCCTTACGAGCAGTACTTC; D: NA; size: NA; J: TRBJ2-7; V: TRBV19
CDR3: CSVVQEYEQYF; DNA: TGCAGCGTTGTTCAGGAATACGAGCAGTACTTC; D: NA; size: NA; J: TRBJ2-7; V: TRBV29-1
CDR3: CTSSQDGVLSYNEQFF; DNA: TGCACCAGCAGCCAAGACGGAGTTTTGTCCTACAATGAGCAGTTCTTC; D: NA; size: NA; J: TRBJ2-1; V: TRBV1
CDR3: CASSPRTGKAETQYF; DNA: TGTGCCAGCAGCCCAAGGACAGGGAAGGCGGAGACCCAGTACTTC; D: TRBD1; size: once; J: TRBJ2-5; V: TRBV7-9
CDR3: CASSYLDSINEQFF; DNA: TGTGCCAGCAGTTACCTTGACAGTATCAATGAGCAGTTCTTC; D: NA; size: NA; J: TRBJ2-1; V: TRBV6-6
CDR3: CASTPLGGRTEAFF; DNA: TGTGCCAGCACCCCGCTCGGGGGACGGACTGAAGCTTTCTTT; D: NA; size: NA; J: TRBJ1-1; V: TRBV5-5
CDR3: CASETNYGYTF; DNA: TGTGCCAGCGAGACTAACTATGGCTACACCTTC; D: NA; size: NA; J: TRBJ1-2; V: TRBV28
CDR3: CASSVGGTGNTEAFF; DNA: TGTGCCAGCAGCGTAGGCGGGACAGGGAACACTGAAGCTTTCTTT; D: TRBD1; size: NA; J: TRBJ1-1; V: TRBV9
CDR3: CASSLSGPQTGRTDTQYF; DNA: TGTGCCAGCAGCTTAAGCGGCCCGCAGACAGGGCGCACAGATACGCAGTATTTT; D: TRBD1; size: NA; J: TRBJ2-3; V: TRBV7-9
CDR3: CASSQLGTYAHEQYF; DNA: TGTGCCAGCAGTCAACTCGGGACGTATGCCCACGAGCAGTACTTC; D: NA; size: NA; J: TRBJ2-7; V: TRBV27
CDR3: CASRIEQETQYF; DNA: TGTGCCAGCAGAATAGAACAAGAGACCCAGTACTTC; D: NA; size: NA; J: TRBJ2-5; V: TRBV7-2
CDR3: CASSVSLVEQYF; DNA: TGTGCCAGCAGCGTGAGTCTGGTCGAGCAGTACTTC; D: NA; size: NA; J: TRBJ2-7; V: TRBV7-9
CDR3: CASKQLPGEGGDGYTF; DNA: TGTGCCAGCAAGCAGCTACCCGGGGAGGGCGGGGATGGCTACACCTTC; D: NA; size: NA; J: TRBJ1-2; V: TRBV7-8
CDR3: CASSILGQDQETQYF; DNA: TGTGCCAGTAGTATCTTAGGACAGGACCAAGAGACCCAGTACTTC; D: TRBD1; size: NA; J: TRBJ2-5; V: TRBV19
CDR3: CASSSQGSETEKLFF; DNA: TGTGCCAGCAGTTCCCAGGGCAGTGAAACTGAAAAACTGTTTTTT; D: NA; size: NA; J: TRBJ1-4; V: TRBV28
CDR3: CASSSKRGSEKLFF; DNA: TGCGCCAGCAGCTCAAAGCGCGGAAGTGAAAAACTGTTTTTT; D: NA; size: NA; J: TRBJ1-4; V: TRBV4-1
CDR3: CASSSRENTGELFF; DNA: TGTGCCAGCAGCTCGCGGGAGAACACCGGGGAGCTGTTTTTT; D: NA; size: NA; J: TRBJ2-2; V: TRBV5-4
CDR3: CASSVDGPYEQYF; DNA: TGTGCCAGCAGCGTAGACGGGCCCTACGAGCAGTACTTC; D: NA; size: NA; J: TRBJ2-7; V: TRBV9
CDR3: CASSVQRQGTGELFF; DNA: TGTGCCAGCAGCGTTCAACGACAGGGAACCGGGGAGCTGTTTTTT; D: TRBD1; size: NA; J: TRBJ2-2; V: TRBV9
CDR3: CASSFSPQLHSYEQYF; DNA: TGTGCCAGCAGTTTTAGTCCTCAGTTGCATTCCTACGAGCAGTACTTC; D: NA; size: NA; J: TRBJ2-7; V: TRBV6-5
CDR3: CSVETGLAGAGSSYEQYF; DNA: TGCAGCGTTGAAACGGGACTAGCGGGAGCAGGGTCTTCCTACGAGCAGTACTTC; D: TRBD2; size: NA; J: TRBJ2-7; V: TRBV29-1
CDR3: CASSLVGREVYEKLFF; DNA: TGTGCCAGCAGCTTAGTAGGCAGGGAGGTATATGAAAAACTGTTTTTT; D: NA; size: NA; J: TRBJ1-4; V: TRBV7-2
CDR3: CASSLAKDTQYF; DNA: TGTGCCAGCAGCTTAGCGAAAGATACGCAGTATTTT; D: NA; size: NA; J: TRBJ2-3; V: TRBV7-9
CDR3: CASSMGLYSNQPQHF; DNA: TGTGCCAGTAGTATGGGACTTTATAGCAATCAGCCCCAGCATTTT; D: NA; size: NA; J: TRBJ1-5; V: TRBV19
CDR3: CASSLFALTGNTEAFF; DNA: TGCGCCAGCAGCCTTTTTGCTCTGACAGGGAACACTGAAGCTTTCTTT; D: NA; size: NA; J: TRBJ1-1; V: TRBV4-3
CDR3: CASSESVPRDRPYEQYF; DNA: TGCGCCAGCAGTGAGTCGGTGCCCCGGGACAGACCCTACGAGCAGTACTTC; D: TRBD1; size: NA; J: TRBJ2-7; V: TRBV10-2